These T cell receptor beta chains were read from a single sample in a study of T cell responses to AZD1222 COVID-19 vaccine. Generated by immunoSEQ multiplex PCR, the TCRdb table keeps only in-frame clones and is missing some. Seen here are about 150,000 clones, about 92% observed once, and the top ten hold about 3.3%. The specimen was peripheral blood, collected 28 days after the second AZD1222 dose. The origin of the receptors is an adult who received the AZD1222 COVID-19 vaccine. CDR3s include the opening cysteine and the closing phenylalanine or tryptophan. Each record gives: V gene, J gene, clone size, D gene, CDR3 DNA, CDR3 protein. The D gene is left open where the match is weak. Clone size is not always given. Where it is, it says once, few, many or a class for expanded clones.

>TRBV24-1|TRBJ2-1|-|TRBD2
TGTGCCACCAGTGATCGGACTAGCAGCAATGAGCAGTTCTTC
CATSDRTSSNEQFF
>TRBV19|TRBJ1-5|-|-
TGTGCCAGTAGTATATGGACAGATAGCAATCAGCCCCAGCATTTT
CASSIWTDSNQPQHF
>TRBV15|TRBJ2-5|-|-
TGTGCCACCAGCAGAGAGCCTGGGGCCTTCGTAAGGGGCGGGGAGACCCAGTACTTC
CATSREPGAFVRGGETQYF
>TRBV2|TRBJ2-7|once|-
TGTGCCAGCACCCCCTGGGGGAACCAGTACGAGCAGTACTTC
CASTPWGNQYEQYF
>TRBV28|TRBJ1-1|-|TRBD1
TGTGCCAGCAGTAAAGGACAGGGGGCCACTGAAGCTTTCTTT
CASSKGQGATEAFF
>TRBV3-1/TRBV3-2|TRBJ2-5|-|-
TGTGCCAGCAGCAGGATGAAAGAGACCCAGTACTTC
CASSRMKETQYF
>TRBV19|TRBJ2-3|-|-
TGTGCCAGTAGTCCCCTAGCGAGCACAGATACGCAGTATTTT
CASSPLASTDTQYF
>TRBV28|TRBJ1-2|few|TRBD1
TGTGCCAGCACGACAGGGGGCGTCGGTGGCTACACCTTC
CASTTGGVGGYTF
>TRBV7-2|TRBJ2-7|-|TRBD2
TGTGCCAGCAGCTTAGAGTCGAGCGGGAGGGCCCCTTTCGAGCAGTACTTC
CASSLESSGRAPFEQYF
>TRBV2|TRBJ2-7|-|-
TGTGCCAGCAGTCAGGGTGGCGAGCAGTACTTC
CASSQGGEQYF
>TRBV5-1|TRBJ2-3|-|-
TGCGCCAGCAGAGGGGTTGGTGGGGGAGGAGATACGCAGTATTTT
CASRGVGGGGDTQYF
>TRBV7-2|TRBJ2-2|-|TRBD2
TGTGCCAGCACCTTGGGCGGGCTAGCGGATACCGGGGAGCTGTTTTTT
CASTLGGLADTGELFF
>TRBV6-4|TRBJ1-2|-|TRBD1
TGTGCCAGCAGTGACTCCACAGGGGGCGATGGCTACACCTTC
CASSDSTGGDGYTF
>TRBV3-1/TRBV3-2|TRBJ1-3|few|TRBD1
TGTGCCAGCAGCAGGGGACAGGGGTCCTCTGGAAACACCATATATTTT
CASSRGQGSSGNTIYF
>TRBV5-4|TRBJ1-1|-|-
TGTGCCAGCAGCTTGGTACAGGGAGGAGAAGCTTTCTTT
CASSLVQGGEAFF
>TRBV5-6|TRBJ2-3|-|-
TGTGCCAGCAGCTTGTTAGGTCAGCGGTCCACAGATACGCAGTATTTT
CASSLLGQRSTDTQYF
>TRBV24-1|TRBJ2-3|-|-
TGTGCCACCAGTCGAGGACAGAGCACAGATACGCAGTATTTT
CATSRGQSTDTQYF
>TRBV10-3|TRBJ1-1|-|-
TGTGCCATCAGAGGGGATACGTTTCAAGCTTTCTTT
CAIRGDTFQAFF
>TRBV5-4|TRBJ1-4|-|TRBD1
TGTGCCAGCAGCCTCCCCACGACAGGGAATGAAAAACTGTTTTTT
CASSLPTTGNEKLFF
>TRBV4-3|TRBJ1-6|-|-
TGCGCCAGCAGCCAAGATCTTTCCGGGGATTCACCCCTCCACTTT
CASSQDLSGDSPLHF
>TRBV18|TRBJ2-7|-|-
TGTGCCAGCTCACCTAAATCGGTGGGCAGCTCCTACGAGCAGTACTTC
CASSPKSVGSSYEQYF
>TRBV11-3|TRBJ2-7|-|-
TGTGCCAGCAGCTTATCTTCGATCAACAACGAGCAGTACTTC
CASSLSSINNEQYF
>TRBV20-1|TRBJ1-5|-|-
TGCAGTGCTAGTTCCGGGAATCAGCCCCAGCATTTT
CSASSGNQPQHF
>TRBV29-1|TRBJ2-7|-|-
TGCAGCGTAAAGGGGGGATCCCACTCCTCCCGAGCCTACGAGCAGTACTTC
CSVKGGSHSSRAYEQYF
>TRBV11-2|TRBJ2-5|-|-
TGTGCCAGCAGCCCCCGACCGAGCGCGACCCAGTACTTC
CASSPRPSATQYF
>TRBV5-1|TRBJ1-2|-|TRBD1
TGCGCCAGCAGCTTGGAAGGGACAGGGCTTGGCTACACCTTC
CASSLEGTGLGYTF
>TRBV30|TRBJ1-4|-|-
TGTGCCTGGAGGAGGGCAGGTTTTAATGAAAAACTGTTTTTT
CAWRRAGFNEKLFF
>TRBV25-1|TRBJ1-1|-|-
TGTGCCAGCAATCGACTCGGGGACACTGAAGCTTTCTTT
CASNRLGDTEAFF
>TRBV6-2/TRBV6-3|TRBJ2-3|-|-
TGTGCCAGCAGTTATGGAGGGGCCATATTTCAGGATACGCAGTATTTT
CASSYGGAIFQDTQYF
>TRBV12-3/TRBV12-4|TRBJ1-5|-|TRBD1
TGTGCCAGCAGCGCACAGGGGAATCAGCCCCAGCATTTT
CASSAQGNQPQHF
>TRBV11-3|TRBJ2-1|-|-
TGTGCCAGCAGCTTGACAGCTTACAATGAGCAGTTCTTC
CASSLTAYNEQFF
>TRBV2|TRBJ2-2|-|TRBD1
TGTGCCAGCAGTAAGGACAGGGCTGATACCGGGGAGCTGTTTTTT
CASSKDRADTGELFF
>TRBV7-9|TRBJ1-5|-|-
TGTGCCAGCAGCTTAGAAGCAGGGGTTGGTCAGCCCCAGCATTTT
CASSLEAGVGQPQHF
>TRBV27|TRBJ1-2|-|TRBD1
TGTGCCAGCAGCCGAACCCTGACCAGGGGGGCGAACTATGGCTACACCTTC
CASSRTLTRGANYGYTF
>TRBV5-1|TRBJ1-2|-|-
TGCGCCAGCAGCTTGGGACAGATGAACTATGGCTACACCTTC
CASSLGQMNYGYTF
>TRBV3-1/TRBV3-2|TRBJ2-3|-|TRBD2
TGTGCCAGCAGCCAAGTCAGGCTAGCGGGAGAATACACAGATACGCAGTATTTT
CASSQVRLAGEYTDTQYF
>TRBV5-1|TRBJ2-1|-|-
TGCGCCAGCACCCGCGACTCCTACAATGAGCAGTTCTTC
CASTRDSYNEQFF